The 5 T cell receptor beta chains reported below all come from one sample, sequenced in a study of cytomegalovirus exposure and HLA in healthy donors. Use of 60 Vbeta and 13 Jbeta primers characterized the PCR. Sequencing used immunoSEQ multiplex PCR; TCRdb keeps in-frame clones, though not all of them. The sample lists about 82,000 clones, just over 70% seen once, with approximately 9% in the top ten. The specimen was PBMCs. These receptors came from a man in his sixties in good health and CMV-seronegative.

CDR3 sequence reads: CSVALASSPNEKLFF. The CDR3 nucleotides read TGCAGCGTTGCATTAGCCAGCTCGCCGAATGAAAAACTGTTTTTT. The chain employs TRBV29-1 and TRBJ1-4; the D is unclear. The CDR3 contains 15 residues. Trimming stripped 4 bases from V and 5 bases from J, with 17 bases between. The germline V gene has CDR1 SQVTM and CDR2 ANQGSEA.

There are a few counts of this clone. V and J are TRBV7-9 and TRBJ1-3; no reliable D call. CDR1 is SEHNR, CDR2 FQNEAQ, per germline (reference sequence). Trimming stripped 0 bases from V and 4 bases from J, with 4 bases between. CDR3 length: 13 amino acids. The CDR3 spells CASSLAQGNTIYF. The CDR3 nucleotides read TGTGCCAGCAGCTTAGCACAGGGAAACACCATATATTTT.

The chain links TRBV6-1 to TRBJ2-1; 9 positions agree with TRBD1. The CDR3 runs to 15 residues. Trimming took 5 bases from V and 6 from J; bases not matched to a gene: 8. Germline CDR1 is MNHNS and CDR2 is SASEGT. CDR3 nucleotide sequence: TGTGCCAGCAGTTCCCGGGACAGGGCGTCCAATGAGCAGTTCTTC. The encoded protein is CASSSRDRASNEQFF.

The chain carries TRBV15 and TRBJ1-4, with 7 positions matching TRBD1. The CDR3 runs 12 residues. Per the germline V gene, CDR1 is LNHNV and CDR2 is YYDKDF (reference sequence). V trimming: 5 bases; J trimming: 13 bases; junction bases outside the gene matches: 7. CDR3 DNA sequence: TGTGCCACCAGCGCCGACAGGGACAGACTGTTTTTT. This sequence encodes CATSADRDRLFF.

V and J are TRBV6-1 and TRBJ1-4; D is unclear. The ends were cut back, 5 bases at V and 4 bases at J, with 8 bases in the middle. The germline gives CDR1 MNHNS, CDR2 SASEGT. This CDR3 has 13 residues. The CDR3 loop reads CASSRNNNEKLFF. The DNA of the CDR3 is TGTGCCAGCAGTAGAAACAATAATGAAAAACTGTTTTTT.